Presented here are 3 T cell receptor beta chains from one specimen sequenced in a study of identifying expanded T cells in peripheral blood. Clones were read by immunoSEQ multiplex PCR, and TCRdb kept only the in-frame ones, dropping some. Among about 100,000 clones, around 89% were seen once, and the ten largest hold about 16%. Input material: blood. All receptors come from a person between 18 and 70 years old in good health.

This chain joins TRBV27 and TRBJ2-3, with 11 bases lining up with TRBD2. Trimming took 6 bases from V and 8 from J; bases not matched to a gene: 13. The CDR3 runs to 16 residues. Germline CDR1 is MNHEY and CDR2 is SMNVEV (reference sequence). CDR3 DNA: TGTGCCAGCAGCCCGATCGATAGCGGGGGGGCAGGTACGCAGTATTTT. Its protein is CASSPIDSGGAGTQYF.

The rearrangement uses TRBV10-3 and TRBJ1-2, with D maybe TRBD1 (5 bases). The CDR3 covers 12 residues. The V end was cut by 6 bases, the J end by 8 bases, with 13 bases between. Germline-derived CDR1 and CDR2 are ENHRY and SYGVKD. Here the CDR3 reads CAIRGESGGYTF. In DNA, the CDR3 is TGTGCCATCAGAGGGGAGTCCGGGGGCTACACCTTC.

This clone was observed once. CDR3 sequence: CASSDFGEAFF. CDR3 coding DNA: TGTGCCAGCAGTGACTTTGGGGAAGCTTTCTTT. The V and J genes are TRBV6-1 and TRBJ1-1; D gene unclear. V was clipped by 3 bases and J by 8 bases, with 7 bases between them. The length of the CDR3 is 11 residues. Looked up from germline, CDR1 is MNHNS and CDR2 is SASEGT.